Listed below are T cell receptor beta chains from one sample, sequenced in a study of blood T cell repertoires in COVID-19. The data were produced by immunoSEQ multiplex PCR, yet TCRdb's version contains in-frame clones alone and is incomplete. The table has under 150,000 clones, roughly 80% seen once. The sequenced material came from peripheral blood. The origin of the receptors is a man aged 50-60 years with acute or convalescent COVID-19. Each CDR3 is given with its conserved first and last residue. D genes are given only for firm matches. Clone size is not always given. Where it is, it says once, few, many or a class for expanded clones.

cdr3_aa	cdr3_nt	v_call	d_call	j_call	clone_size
CASSTRQVYEQYF	TGTGCCAGCAGCACCCGACAGGTCTACGAGCAGTACTTC	TRBV7-9	-	TRBJ2-7	few
CASRYRVGYTF	TGTGCCAGCAGGTACAGGGTGGGCTACACCTTC	TRBV2	-	TRBJ1-2	-
CASSLALTGAGNTIYF	TGTGCCAGCAGCTTAGCACTGACAGGGGCTGGAAACACCATATATTTT	TRBV7-9	TRBD1	TRBJ1-3	-
CASSQENRITEAFF	TGTGCCAGCAGCCAGGAAAACAGGATCACTGAAGCTTTCTTT	TRBV4-2	-	TRBJ1-1	few
CASSKTGGFGNTIYF	TGTGCCAGCAGTAAGACAGGGGGCTTTGGAAACACCATATATTTT	TRBV6-5	TRBD1	TRBJ1-3	-
CASSLDPRGGYTF	TGTGCCAGCAGCTTAGACCCCAGGGGGGGCTACACCTTC	TRBV11-2	TRBD1	TRBJ1-2	-
CASSSSRGYTF	TGTGCCAGCAGTAGTTCTAGGGGCTACACCTTC	TRBV3-1/TRBV3-2	-	TRBJ1-2	-
CASSVQGAGELFF	TGTGCCAGCAGTGTGCAGGGTGCCGGGGAGCTGTTTTTT	TRBV2	-	TRBJ2-2	-
CASSYSYRGNQPQHF	TGTGCCAGCAGTTACTCTTACAGGGGTAATCAGCCCCAGCATTTT	TRBV6-5	TRBD1	TRBJ1-5	-
CASSDRIDSPLHF	TGCGCCAGCAGTGACAGGATCGATTCACCCCTCCACTTT	TRBV10-1	-	TRBJ1-6	once
CASKRQVYGANVLTF	TGTGCCAGTAAACGACAGGTGTACGGGGCCAACGTCCTGACTTTC	TRBV19	-	TRBJ2-6	once
CASSLVRLNTGELFF	TGTGCCAGCAGCTTAGTCAGGTTAAACACCGGGGAGCTGTTTTTT	TRBV7-2	-	TRBJ2-2	-
CASKPGHMNTEAFF	TGTGCCAGCAAACCGGGACACATGAACACTGAAGCTTTCTTT	TRBV27	-	TRBJ1-1	few
CASSGDRGRADTQYF	TGTGCCAGCAGCGGAGACAGGGGGCGAGCAGATACGCAGTATTTT	TRBV9	TRBD1	TRBJ2-3	-
CASSLDGGYNTDTQYF	TGTGCCAGCAGTCTCGACGGAGGGTATAACACAGATACGCAGTATTTT	TRBV5-6	-	TRBJ2-3	-
CASSPLSATDTQYF	TGTGCCAGCAGCCCACTATCGGCCACAGATACGCAGTATTTT	TRBV7-3	-	TRBJ2-3	-
CASSVGLAGRNEQFF	TGTGCCAGCAGCGTCGGACTAGCGGGCAGGAATGAGCAGTTCTTC	TRBV9	TRBD2	TRBJ2-1	-
CAISDGSRTGMNTEAFF	TGTGCCATCAGTGACGGGAGTAGGACAGGGATGAACACTGAAGCTTTCTTT	TRBV10-3	TRBD1	TRBJ1-1	-
CASSLTGGHISNQPQHF	TGTGCCAGCAGTCTAACAGGGGGCCACATAAGCAATCAGCCCCAGCATTTT	TRBV28	TRBD1	TRBJ1-5	-
CASSFPLAGGTGANVLTF	TGTGCCAGCAGCTTCCCACTAGCGGGGGGCACTGGGGCCAACGTCCTGACTTTC	TRBV11-2	TRBD2	TRBJ2-6	-
CASSLARGYAGELFF	TGTGCCAGCAGCTTAGCAAGGGGGTACGCCGGGGAGCTGTTTTTT	TRBV7-6	-	TRBJ2-2	-
CAISESQGAQNSPLHF	TGTGCCATCAGTGAATCGCAGGGGGCGCAGAATTCACCCCTCCACTTT	TRBV10-3	TRBD1	TRBJ1-6	-
CAWSVPHGYEQYF	TGTGCCTGGAGTGTACCGCACGGCTACGAGCAGTACTTC	TRBV30	-	TRBJ2-7	few
CASRLDGGTEAFF	TGTGCCAGCAGATTGGACGGGGGGACTGAAGCTTTCTTT	TRBV6-5	-	TRBJ1-1	-
CASSALTSEQYF	TGTGCCAGCAGTGCTCTAACTAGCGAGCAGTACTTC	TRBV2	-	TRBJ2-7	-
CASSPTFRDRGRDQPQHF	TGCGCCAGCAGCCCCACCTTCCGGGACAGGGGGCGCGATCAGCCCCAGCATTTT	TRBV4-1	TRBD1	TRBJ1-5	-